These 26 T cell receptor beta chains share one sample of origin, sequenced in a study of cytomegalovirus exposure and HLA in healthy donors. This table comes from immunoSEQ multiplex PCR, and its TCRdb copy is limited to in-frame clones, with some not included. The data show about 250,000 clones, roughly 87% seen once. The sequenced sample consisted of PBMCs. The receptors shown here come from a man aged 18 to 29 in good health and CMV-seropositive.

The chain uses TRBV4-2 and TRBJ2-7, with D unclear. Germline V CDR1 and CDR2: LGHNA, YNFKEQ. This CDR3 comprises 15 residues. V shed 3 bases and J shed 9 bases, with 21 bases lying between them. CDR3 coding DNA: TGTGCCAGCAGCCATGAGACATTCATCCCGGTGGGGCAGTACTTC. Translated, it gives CASSHETFIPVGQYF.

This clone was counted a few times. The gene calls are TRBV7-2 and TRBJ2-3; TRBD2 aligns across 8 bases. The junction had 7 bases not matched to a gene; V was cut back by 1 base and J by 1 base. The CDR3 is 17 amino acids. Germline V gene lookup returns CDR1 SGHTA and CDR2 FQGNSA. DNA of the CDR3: TGTGCCAGCAGCTTAGAGTGGCGGGAGGTGGGCACAGATACGCAGTATTTT. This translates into CASSLEWREVGTDTQYF.

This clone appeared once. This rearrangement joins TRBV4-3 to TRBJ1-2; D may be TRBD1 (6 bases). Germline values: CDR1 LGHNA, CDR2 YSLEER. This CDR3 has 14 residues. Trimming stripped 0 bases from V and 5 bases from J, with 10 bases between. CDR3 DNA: TGCGCCAGCAGCCAAGAGAGGGGGGTTTATGGCTACACCTTC. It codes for CASSQERGVYGYTF.

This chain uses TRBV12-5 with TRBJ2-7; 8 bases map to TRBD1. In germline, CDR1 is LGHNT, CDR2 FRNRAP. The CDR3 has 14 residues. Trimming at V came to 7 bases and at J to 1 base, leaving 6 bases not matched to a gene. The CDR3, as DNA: TGTGCTAGTGCCAGCGGACAGGGTTCCTACGAGCAGTACTTC. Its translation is CASASGQGSYEQYF.

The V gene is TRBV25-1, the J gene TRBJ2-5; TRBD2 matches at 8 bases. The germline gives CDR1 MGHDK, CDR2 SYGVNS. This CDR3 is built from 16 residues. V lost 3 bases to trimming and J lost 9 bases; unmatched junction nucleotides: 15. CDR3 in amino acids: CASSEPSVAGRTAQYF. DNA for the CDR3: TGTGCCAGCAGTGAGCCCTCTGTAGCGGGGAGAACGGCCCAGTACTTC.

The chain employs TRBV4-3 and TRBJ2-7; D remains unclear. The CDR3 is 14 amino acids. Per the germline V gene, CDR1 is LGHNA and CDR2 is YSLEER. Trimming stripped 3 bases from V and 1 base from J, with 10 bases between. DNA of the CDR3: TGCGCCAGCAGCCAGACGGACGGTTCCTACGAGCAGTACTTC. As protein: CASSQTDGSYEQYF.

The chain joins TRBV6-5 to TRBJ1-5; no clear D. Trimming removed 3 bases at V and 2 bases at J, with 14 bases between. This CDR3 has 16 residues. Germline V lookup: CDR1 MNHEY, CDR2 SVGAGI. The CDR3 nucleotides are TGTGCCAGCAGTTATTCCGGATTCGATGGCAATCAGCCCCAGCATTTT. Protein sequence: CASSYSGFDGNQPQHF.

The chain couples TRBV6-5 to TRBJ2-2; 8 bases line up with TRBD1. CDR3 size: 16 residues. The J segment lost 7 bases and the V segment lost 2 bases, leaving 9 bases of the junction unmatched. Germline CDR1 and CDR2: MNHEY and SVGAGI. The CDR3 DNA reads TGTGCCAGCAGTTACGACAGGGGCGTTAAGGGCGGGGAGCTGTTTTTT. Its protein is CASSYDRGVKGGELFF.

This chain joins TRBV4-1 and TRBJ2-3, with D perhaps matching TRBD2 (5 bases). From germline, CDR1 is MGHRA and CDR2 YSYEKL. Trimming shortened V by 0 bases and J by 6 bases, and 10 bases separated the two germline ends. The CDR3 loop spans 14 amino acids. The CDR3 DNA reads TGCGCCAGCAGCCAAGATGGCCGGGGTGATACGCAGTATTTT. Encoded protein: CASSQDGRGDTQYF.

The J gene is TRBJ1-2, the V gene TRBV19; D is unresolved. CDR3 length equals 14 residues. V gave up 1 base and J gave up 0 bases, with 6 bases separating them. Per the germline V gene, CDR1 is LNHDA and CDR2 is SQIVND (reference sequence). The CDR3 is CASSIGGTNYGYTF. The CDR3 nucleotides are TGTGCCAGTAGTATAGGCGGCACTAACTATGGCTACACCTTC.

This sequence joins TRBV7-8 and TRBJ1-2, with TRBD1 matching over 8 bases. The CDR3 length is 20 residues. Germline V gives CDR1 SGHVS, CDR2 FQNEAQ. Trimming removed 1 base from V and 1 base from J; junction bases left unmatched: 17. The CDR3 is CASSLVVGRGQATYNYGYTF. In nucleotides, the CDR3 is TGTGCCAGCAGCTTAGTAGTAGGTCGGGGACAGGCCACGTATAACTATGGCTACACCTTC. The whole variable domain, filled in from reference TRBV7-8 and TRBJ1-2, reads GAGVSQSPRYKVAKRGQDVALRCDPISGHVSLFWYQQALGQGPEFLTYFQNEAQLDKSGLPSDRFFAERPEGSVSTLKIQRTQQEDSAVYLCASSLVVGRGQATYNYGYTFGSGTRLTVV.

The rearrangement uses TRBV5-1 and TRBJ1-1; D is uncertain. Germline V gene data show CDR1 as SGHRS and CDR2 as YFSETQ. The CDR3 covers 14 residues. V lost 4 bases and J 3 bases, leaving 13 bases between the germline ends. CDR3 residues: CASSRAGSHTEAFF. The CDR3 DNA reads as TGCGCCAGCAGCCGAGCCGGGAGCCACACTGAAGCTTTCTTT.

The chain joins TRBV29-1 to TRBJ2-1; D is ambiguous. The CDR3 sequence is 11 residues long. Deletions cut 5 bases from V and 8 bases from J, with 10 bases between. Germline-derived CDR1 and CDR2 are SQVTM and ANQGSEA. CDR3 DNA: TGCAGCGTTATCCCCAACCATGAGCAGTTCTTC. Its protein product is CSVIPNHEQFF.

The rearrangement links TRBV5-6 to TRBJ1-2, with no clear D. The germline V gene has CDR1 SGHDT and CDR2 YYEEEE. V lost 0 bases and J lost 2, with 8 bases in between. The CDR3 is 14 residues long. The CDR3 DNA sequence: TGTGCCAGCAGCTTGGTTTCAGAGAACTATGGCTACACCTTC. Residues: CASSLVSENYGYTF.

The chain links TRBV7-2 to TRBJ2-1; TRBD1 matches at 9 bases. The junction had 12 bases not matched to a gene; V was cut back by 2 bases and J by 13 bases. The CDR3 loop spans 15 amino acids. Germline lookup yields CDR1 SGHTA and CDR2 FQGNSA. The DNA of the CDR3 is TGTGCCAGCAGCTTACCCGGGACAGGGTCAATATTTCAGTTCTTC. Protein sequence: CASSLPGTGSIFQFF.

The CDR3 spells CASSLEAQDVDIQYF. The CDR3 nucleotides read TGTGCCAGCAGCTTGGAGGCCCAAGATGTTGACATTCAGTACTTC. The chain combines TRBV5-4 with TRBJ2-4; D gene unclear. The V and J ends lost 0 bases and 8 bases respectively, with 15 bases between them. The germline V gene encodes CDR1 SGHNT and CDR2 YYREEE (reference sequence). This CDR3 has 15 amino acids. Filled out from reference TRBV5-4 and TRBJ2-4, the complete variable domain reads ETGVTQSPTHLIKTRGQQVTLRCSSQSGHNTVSWYQQALGQGPQFIFQYYREEENGRGNFPPRFSGLQFPNYSSELNVNALELDDSALYLCASSLEAQDVDIQYFGAGTRLSVL.

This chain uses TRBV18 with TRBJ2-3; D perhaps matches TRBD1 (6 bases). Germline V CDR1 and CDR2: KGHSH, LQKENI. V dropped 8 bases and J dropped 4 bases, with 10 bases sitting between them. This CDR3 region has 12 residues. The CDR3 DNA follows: TGTGCCAGCCAAAGGGGGTCAGATACGCAGTATTTT. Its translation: CASQRGSDTQYF.

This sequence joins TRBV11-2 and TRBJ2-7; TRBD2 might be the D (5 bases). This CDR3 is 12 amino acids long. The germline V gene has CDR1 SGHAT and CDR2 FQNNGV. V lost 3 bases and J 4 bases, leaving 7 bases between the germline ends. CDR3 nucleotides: TGTGCCAGCAGCTTCGAGGGTTACGAGCAGTACTTC. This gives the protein CASSFEGYEQYF.

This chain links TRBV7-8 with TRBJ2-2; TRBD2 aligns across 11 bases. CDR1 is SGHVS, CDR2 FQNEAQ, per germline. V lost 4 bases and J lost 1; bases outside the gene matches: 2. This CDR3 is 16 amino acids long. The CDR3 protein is CASSSGLAENTGELFF. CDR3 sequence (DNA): TGTGCCAGCAGCTCGGGACTAGCGGAGAACACCGGGGAGCTGTTTTTT.

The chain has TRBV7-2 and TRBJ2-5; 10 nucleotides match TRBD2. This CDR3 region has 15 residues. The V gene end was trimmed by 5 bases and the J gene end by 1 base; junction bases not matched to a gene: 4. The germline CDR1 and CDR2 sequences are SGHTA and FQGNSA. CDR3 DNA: TGTGCCAGCAGCCTTGGGACTAGCGTCCAAGAGACCCAGTACTTC. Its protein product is CASSLGTSVQETQYF.

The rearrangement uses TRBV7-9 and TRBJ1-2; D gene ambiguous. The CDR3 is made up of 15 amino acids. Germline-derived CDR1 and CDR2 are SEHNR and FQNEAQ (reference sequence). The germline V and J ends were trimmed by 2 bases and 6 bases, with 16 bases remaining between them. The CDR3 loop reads CASSLLSRAVHGYTF. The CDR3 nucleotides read TGTGCCAGCAGCTTACTTTCAAGGGCGGTTCATGGCTACACCTTC.

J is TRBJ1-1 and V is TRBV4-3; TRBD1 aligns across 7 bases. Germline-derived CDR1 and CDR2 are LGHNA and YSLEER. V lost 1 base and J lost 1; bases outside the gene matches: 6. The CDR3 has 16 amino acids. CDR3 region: CASSQVSTGPNTEAFF. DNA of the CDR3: TGCGCCAGCAGCCAAGTCTCGACAGGGCCGAACACTGAAGCTTTCTTT.

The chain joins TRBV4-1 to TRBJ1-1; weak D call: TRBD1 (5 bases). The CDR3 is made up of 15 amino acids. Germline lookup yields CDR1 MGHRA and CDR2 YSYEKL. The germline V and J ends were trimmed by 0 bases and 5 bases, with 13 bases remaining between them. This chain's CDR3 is CASSQDRQGRTEAFF. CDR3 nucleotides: TGCGCCAGCAGCCAAGATCGGCAGGGTAGGACTGAAGCTTTCTTT.

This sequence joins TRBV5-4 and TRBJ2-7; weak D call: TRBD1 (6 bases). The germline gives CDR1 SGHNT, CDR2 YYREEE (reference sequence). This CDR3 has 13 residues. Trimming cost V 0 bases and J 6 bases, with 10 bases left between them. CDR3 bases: TGTGCCAGCAGCTTGGAAAACAGGGCCGAGCAGTACTTC. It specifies CASSLENRAEQYF.

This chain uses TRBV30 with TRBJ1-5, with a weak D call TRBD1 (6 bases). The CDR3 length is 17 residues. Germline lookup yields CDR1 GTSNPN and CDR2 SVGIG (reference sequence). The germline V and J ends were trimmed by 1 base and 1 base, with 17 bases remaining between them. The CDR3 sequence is CAWSAPAGVESNQPQHF. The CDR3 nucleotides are TGTGCCTGGAGTGCCCCCGCAGGGGTGGAAAGCAATCAGCCCCAGCATTTT.

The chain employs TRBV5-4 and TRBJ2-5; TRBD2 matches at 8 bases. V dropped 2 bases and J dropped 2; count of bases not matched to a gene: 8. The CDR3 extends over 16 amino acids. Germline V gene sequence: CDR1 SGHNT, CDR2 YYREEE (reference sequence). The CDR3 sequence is CASSFVRSGSQETQYF. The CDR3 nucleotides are TGTGCCAGCAGCTTCGTCCGAAGCGGGAGTCAAGAGACCCAGTACTTC.